This T cell receptor beta chain stems from a study of blood T cell repertoires in COVID-19. Study-level information: Whether acute or convalescent, the COVID-19 samples came from the United States, Italy and Spain.

Profiling relied on immunoSEQ multiplex PCR, and the TCRdb table lists in-frame clones only, not all of them. The sample includes more than 300,000 clones, 87% of them seen just once. The CDR3 extends over 13 amino acids. Germline-derived CDR1 and CDR2 are SGHDT and YYEEEE. Losses at the gene ends were 2 bases for V and 5 bases for J; bases not matched to a gene: 2. Participant ages covered roughly 18 to 89 years across some 25 US areas. Each participant's cohort was designated according to participant-reported clinical history. Recovered status in Cohort 3 required two negative PCRs, clearance, or symptom resolution.

The chain is built from TRBV5-6 and TRBJ1-2, with 8 bases that match TRBD1. The origin of this receptor is a young woman who had recovered from COVID-19. Input material: PBMCs or T cells enriched from blood (not recorded which). CDR3 bases: TGTGCCAGCAGCTTTGGACAGGGTTATGGCTACACCTTC. This gives the protein CASSFGQGYGYTF.